The T cell receptor beta chain under discussion was sequenced for a study of response to subunit inactivated influenza vaccine listed by TCRdb under 2018. Broadly, across the study: To follow how T cells responded to a trivalent subunit inactivated influenza vaccine, the researchers relied on deep quantitative profiling of the T cell receptor repertoire. Study-wide findings and limitations: The authors suggested that each seasonal influenza vaccination may recruit only a limited number of new T cells.

From the cysteine through the phenylalanine, the CDR3 covers 12 amino acids. The only DNA kept is the CDR3, 36 bases in frame from the first base. V and J lose 1 base and 15 bases, and a span of 13 bases separates them. The library was prepared using RT-PCR. The instrument was an Illumina HiSeq 2500. TCRdb reprocessing: public reads trimmed at Q25 with fastp, clones called with MiXCR, in-frame beta chains kept. Every distinct CDR3 protein forms one entry, paired with its most common genes and DNA. Present in this sample are 650,000 to 700,000 distinct CDR3 sequences, 15% to 19% of which were seen just once. The ten largest clones capture 11% of the sample. In its sample, this clonotype was seen a few times. The target of this receptor is not known. One base away there is no much larger clone; base qualities are not given.

The V and J genes are TRBV12-3 or TRBV12-4 and TRBJ2-1; the D gene is possibly TRBD1 or TRBD2, each agreeing over 5 bases. The TCR was taken from a man aged 50 to 60 who received an inactivated influenza vaccine. Donor details come from another sample of the same person, matched by shared clones. The sample in question was PBMCs from blood, obtained about 11 days after vaccination. The DNA sequence is TGTGCCAGCAGTTTAGAGGTGGGGGAGTCGTTCTTC. Its translation reads: CASSLEVGESFF.